These 21 T cell receptor beta chains share one sample of origin, sequenced in a study of T-cell memory formation after mild COVID-19. A single record per CDR3 protein comes from TCRdb applying MiXCR to the 5' RACE reads. Of about 350,000 distinct CDR3 sequences detected, approximately 15% appear once; the ten largest clones hold 22%. The specimen sequenced was PBMCs or a T cell subset sorted from them (not recorded which). These receptors all stem from a man between 18 and 29 years old who had mild COVID-19 (a few samples of this study predate the infection). Cell type and time point are not known.

The chain joins TRBV7-9 to TRBJ2-3; D ambiguous. Trimming shortened V by 4 bases and J by 0 bases, and 14 bases separated the two germline ends. This CDR3 contains 16 residues. Germline loops: CDR1 SEHNR, CDR2 FQNEAQ (reference sequence). For the CDR3, the DNA is TGTGCCAGCAGCTCCACCTTTGGATCTAGCACAGATACGCAGTATTTT. This gives the protein CASSSTFGSSTDTQYF.

This clonotype was recorded many times. The J gene is TRBJ2-1, the V gene TRBV6-5, with a possible D match to TRBD1 (5 bases). The CDR3 totals 15 residues. V lost 0 bases, J lost 10 bases, and 16 bases lay in between. Germline V CDR1 and CDR2: MNHEY, SVGAGI. DNA of the CDR3: TGTGCCAGCAGTTACTCAGCACAGGCGATACAAGAGCAGTTCTTC. Protein product: CASSYSAQAIQEQFF.

This clonotype was found once. The chain combines TRBV5-4 with TRBJ2-5; 8 bases line up with TRBD2. Germline lookup yields CDR1 SGHNT and CDR2 YYREEE (reference sequence). With 0 bases clipped from V and 7 bases from J, the junction kept 5 bases outside the gene matches. The CDR3 totals 14 residues. Written as DNA, the CDR3 is TGTGCCAGCAGCTTGGCGGGACTAGAGGGGACCCAGTACTTC. It codes for CASSLAGLEGTQYF. Complete variable domain (other parts from reference TRBV5-4 and TRBJ2-5): ETGVTQSPTHLIKTRGQQVTLRCSSQSGHNTVSWYQQALGQGPQFIFQYYREEENGRGNFPPRFSGLQFPNYSSELNVNALELDDSALYLCASSLAGLEGTQYFGPGTRLLVL.

The chain combines TRBV6-1 with TRBJ2-7; 12 bases align to TRBD1. The CDR3 is made up of 14 amino acids. In germline, CDR1 is MNHNS, CDR2 SASEGT. The ends lost 4 bases at V and 5 bases at J; junction bases unmatched: 3. The CDR3 reads CASSVGTGGDEQYF. The DNA for the CDR3 is TGTGCCAGCAGTGTGGGGACAGGGGGCGACGAGCAGTACTTC.

The chain has TRBV5-1 and TRBJ2-3, with 9 bases identical to TRBD1. V lost 4 bases, J lost 6 bases, and 6 bases stayed unmatched. CDR1 SGHRS and CDR2 YFSETQ come from the germline V gene. The length of the CDR3 is 14 residues. The CDR3 loop is CASSQDRGWDTQYF. The DNA for the CDR3 is TGCGCCAGCAGCCAGGACAGGGGTTGGGATACGCAGTATTTT. Variable domain in full (rest from reference TRBV5-1 and TRBJ2-3): KAGVTQTPRYLIKTRGQQVTLSCSPISGHRSVSWYQQTPGQGLQFLFEYFSETQRNKGNFPGRFSGRQFSNSRSEMNVSTLELGDSALYLCASSQDRGWDTQYFGPGTRLTVL.

The chain combines TRBV12-3 or TRBV12-4 with TRBJ2-5, with D possibly being TRBD1 (5 bases). CDR3 length: 13 residues. With 6 bases removed from V and 5 bases from J, the gap between germline ends came to 13 bases. CDR3 amino acids: CASRRGATETQYF. The CDR3 DNA sequence: TGTGCCAGCAGAAGGGGTGCTACGGAGACCCAGTACTTC.

To note about this clonotype: One junction end disagrees with the germline gene, perhaps due to a read error. This chain connects TRBV18 to TRBJ1-4; D ambiguous. CDR3 length equals 12 residues. CDR1 and CDR2 (germline): KGHSH, LQKENI. The CDR3 loop reads CASSPRREKLFF. In nucleotides, the CDR3 is TGTGCAAGCTCACCACGGCGCGAAAAACTGTTTTTT.

V is TRBV7-9 and J is TRBJ2-1, with 10 positions matching TRBD1. This CDR3 has 15 amino acids. Germline CDR1 is SEHNR and CDR2 is FQNEAQ (reference sequence). V lost 1 base, J lost 7 bases, and 4 bases stayed unmatched. For the CDR3, the DNA is TGTGCCAGCAGCTTAGGAGGACAGGGGGGGAATGAGCAGTTCTTC. Its protein product is CASSLGGQGGNEQFF.

The chain employs TRBV3-1 and TRBJ2-7; D is perhaps TRBD1 (5 bases). The CDR3 runs to 17 residues. Trimming pared 0 bases from V and 0 bases from J, leaving 15 bases between. Germline-derived CDR1 and CDR2 are LGHDT and YNNKEL (reference sequence). The CDR3 DNA is TGTGCCAGCAGCCAAGATCTTTCCCCAGGGTACTCCTACGAGCAGTACTTC. It yields the protein CASSQDLSPGYSYEQYF.

The V call is TRBV7-9, the J call TRBJ2-1; TRBD2 aligns across 15 bases. CDR3 length: 20 amino acids. Per germline, CDR1 SEHNR and CDR2 FQNEAQ (reference sequence). Trimming took 4 bases from V and 8 from J; bases not matched to a gene: 18. CDR3 in amino acids: CASSSTPGLAGGTAWDEQFF. CDR3 DNA: TGTGCCAGCAGCTCTACCCCGGGACTAGCGGGGGGTACCGCTTGGGATGAGCAGTTCTTC.

This clonotype appeared many times. Compared with germline, one end of the junction differs, possibly owing to a read error. DNA of the CDR3: TGTGCCAGCAGTCGGGGGGGCACAGATACGCAGTATTTT. Protein sequence: CASSRGGTDTQYF. This sequence joins TRBV5-1 and TRBJ2-3, with TRBD2 matching over 7 bases. There are 13 residues in the CDR3. Germline CDR1 is SGHRS and CDR2 is YFSETQ.

The V and J genes are TRBV18 and TRBJ2-7, with unresolved D. Germline lookup yields CDR1 KGHSH and CDR2 LQKENI. The CDR3 is 13 amino acids. Trimming took off 2 bases at V and 2 bases at J, with 7 bases between the two ends. CDR3 sequence reads: CASSPAEAYEQYV. Written as DNA, the CDR3 is TGTGCCAGCTCACCAGCAGAAGCCTACGAGCAGTACGTC.

The chain combines TRBV29-1 with TRBJ1-2; possible D gene TRBD1, 6 bases. Germline V lookup: CDR1 SQVTM, CDR2 ANQGSEA. V was shortened by 7 bases and J by 4 bases, with 13 bases between the two germline ends. This CDR3 is 12 amino acids long. Written as DNA, the CDR3 is TGCAGCGGGAACAGGGTCGGCTATGGCTACACCTTC. Protein product: CSGNRVGYGYTF.

The CDR3 nucleotides read TGCGCCAGCAGCTTGGGACAGGGTGGGGCAGATACGCAGTATTTT. Translated, it gives CASSLGQGGADTQYF. J is TRBJ2-3 and V is TRBV5-1, with 7 nucleotides matching TRBD1. Trimming at V came to 0 bases and at J to 4 bases, leaving 5 bases not matched to a gene. There are 15 residues in the CDR3. The germline gives CDR1 SGHRS, CDR2 YFSETQ. Complete variable domain (other parts from reference TRBV5-1 and TRBJ2-3): KAGVTQTPRYLIKTRGQQVTLSCSPISGHRSVSWYQQTPGQGLQFLFEYFSETQRNKGNFPGRFSGRQFSNSRSEMNVSTLELGDSALYLCASSLGQGGADTQYFGPGTRLTVL.

This clonotype has more than one count but fewer than ten. The chain couples TRBV11-3 to TRBJ2-1; D not certain. The CDR3 covers 12 residues. Germline CDR1 reads SGHNT; CDR2 reads YENEEA. V lost 6 bases and J 10 bases, leaving 13 bases between the germline ends. The CDR3 nucleotides read TGTGCCAGCAGTTCCCCCGCGAGGGAGCAGTTCTTC. Amino acids: CASSSPAREQFF.

This chain uses TRBV29-1 with TRBJ2-5; D is ambiguous. V lost 7 bases and J lost 7, with 16 bases in between. Germline V gene data show CDR1 as SQVTM and CDR2 as ANQGSEA. CDR3 length equals 12 residues. In DNA form, the CDR3 reads TGCAGCGGATGTTGTCAGAAGGGGACCCAGTACTTC. It translates to CSGCCQKGTQYF.

This clonotype was detected ten times or more. This rearrangement joins TRBV2 to TRBJ2-2, with TRBD2 identical over 15 bases. V gave up 3 bases and J gave up 4 bases; unmatched junction bases: 6. The CDR3 has 18 residues. Per the germline V gene, CDR1 is SNHLY and CDR2 is FYNNEI. CDR3 sequence reads: CASSDLGLAGGPTGELFF. CDR3 DNA: TGTGCCAGCAGTGACCTCGGACTAGCGGGGGGGCCCACCGGGGAGCTGTTTTTT.

J is TRBJ2-3 and V is TRBV3-1, with D tentatively TRBD2 (6 bases). The CDR3 length is 14 residues. The V and J ends lost 4 bases and 6 bases respectively, with 14 bases between them. Looked up from germline, CDR1 is LGHDT and CDR2 is YNNKEL (reference sequence). The CDR3 region is CASSPGTPLDTQYF. The CDR3 bases are TGTGCCAGCAGCCCGGGGACTCCTCTGGATACGCAGTATTTT.

This clonotype was found a few times. The V and J genes are TRBV29-1 and TRBJ2-2; a possible D gene is TRBD1 (6 bases). The CDR3 runs to 12 residues. CDR1 is SQVTM, CDR2 ANQGSEA, per germline. Trimming removed 6 bases at V and 6 bases at J, with 11 bases between. The CDR3 DNA is TGCAGCGTAATACAGGGATCCGGGGAGCTGTTTTTT. Amino acids: CSVIQGSGELFF.

This clonotype has more than one count but fewer than ten. V is TRBV20-1 and J is TRBJ2-7; a weak D match, TRBD1 (5 bases). This CDR3 has 14 residues. Germline assignment: CDR1 DFQATT and CDR2 SNEGSKA (reference sequence). V lost 4 bases and J 6 bases, leaving 19 bases between the germline ends. The CDR3 sequence is CSAITGPLSGEQYV. CDR3 bases: TGCAGTGCTATAACAGGTCCGCTTTCGGGCGAGCAGTACGTC.

This clonotype appeared a few times. The chain is built from TRBV7-9 and TRBJ2-7; D possibly matches TRBD1 or TRBD2 (5 bases each). The germline V gene encodes CDR1 SEHNR and CDR2 FQNEAQ (reference sequence). Trimming took 5 bases from V and 6 from J, leaving 20 bases between them. CDR3 length: 15 amino acids. The CDR3 coding sequence is TGTGCCAGCAGCCCACCGGGACGGGACCGTGTCGAGCAGTACTTC. It is translated as CASSPPGRDRVEQYF. The variable domain in full, with the rest retrieved from reference TRBV7-9 and TRBJ2-7, is DTGVSQNPRHKITKRGQNVTFRCDPISEHNRLYWYRQTLGQGPEFLTYFQNEAQLEKSRLLSDRFSAERPKGSFSTLEIQRTEQGDSAMYLCASSPPGRDRVEQYFGPGTRLTVT.